This T cell receptor beta chain was documented in a study of blood T cells in healthy people across ages. Study-level points and caveats: When set beside aged donors, long-lived donors presented more naive CD4+ cells and higher diversity.

PCR was performed a second time for about 7 to 11 cycles using a sample-barcoded 5' primer and a J-beta primer mix. Every cDNA molecule carried a tag from a template-switch adaptor bearing 12 random nucleotides. TCRdb used MiXCR to reprocess the 5' RACE reads, holding one entry per CDR3 protein. The repertoire holds about 510,000 distinct CDR3 sequences, with 25% to 35% as singletons. This clonotype was seen more than once but under ten times. Antigen specificity is unknown. With 5 bases clipped from V and 6 bases from J, the junction kept 24 bases outside the gene matches. The CDR3 totals 19 residues. Germline CDR1 reads SEHNR; CDR2 reads FQNEAQ (reference sequence). A further study also used this sample, focusing on T cells of mothers and their children.

The rearrangement uses TRBV7-9 and TRBJ1-1; the match to TRBD1 covers 7 bases. This TCR derives from a boy aged 2-9 years in good health. The sequencing input was blood. CDR3 DNA sequence: TGTGCCAGCAGCCCCGGTCCCGGGACAGCCACAATCCAGCTGTCTGAAGCTTTCTTT. It specifies CASSPGPGTATIQLSEAFF.